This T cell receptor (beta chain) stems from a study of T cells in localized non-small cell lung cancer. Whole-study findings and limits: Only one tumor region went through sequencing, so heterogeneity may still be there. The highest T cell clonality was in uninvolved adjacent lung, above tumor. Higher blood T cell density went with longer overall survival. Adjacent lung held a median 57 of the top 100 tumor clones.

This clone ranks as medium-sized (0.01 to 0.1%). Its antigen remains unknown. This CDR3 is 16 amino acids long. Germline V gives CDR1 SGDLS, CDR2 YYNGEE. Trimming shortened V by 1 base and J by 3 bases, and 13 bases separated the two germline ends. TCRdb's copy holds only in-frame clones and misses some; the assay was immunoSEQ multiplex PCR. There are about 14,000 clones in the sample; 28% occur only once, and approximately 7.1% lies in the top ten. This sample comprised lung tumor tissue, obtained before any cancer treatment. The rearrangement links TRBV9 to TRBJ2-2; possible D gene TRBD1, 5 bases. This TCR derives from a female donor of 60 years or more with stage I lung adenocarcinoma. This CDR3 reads CASSVTQGPHTGELFF. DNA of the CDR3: TGTGCCAGCAGCGTAACGCAGGGCCCCCACACCGGGGAGCTGTTTTTT.